The following is a T cell receptor (beta chain) sequence with its context. The antigen remains unidentified. The sample originates from a study of cytomegalovirus exposure and HLA in healthy donors. Study conclusions and caveats: First-cohort TCR clusters tended to co-occur in the approximately 110 validation repertoires, a later analysis found.

Some clones are missing from TCRdb's copy, which holds only in-frame ones; the method was immunoSEQ multiplex PCR. The table lists 200,000 to 250,000 clones, 90% to 95% of them singletons. Germline-derived CDR1 and CDR2 are MNHEY and SVGAGI. V trimming: 4 bases; J trimming: 9 bases; junction bases outside the gene matches: 12. The CDR3 covers 16 residues. This TCR was recovered from a woman younger than 30 in good health and CMV-seronegative. The sample was PBMCs. This sequence joins TRBV6-5 and TRBJ2-1; TRBD1 aligns across 10 bases. In nucleotides, the CDR3 is TGTGCCAGCAGTTGGACAGGGGGTAGTCGAGGGAGTGAGCAGTTCTTC. Translating gives CASSWTGGSRGSEQFF.